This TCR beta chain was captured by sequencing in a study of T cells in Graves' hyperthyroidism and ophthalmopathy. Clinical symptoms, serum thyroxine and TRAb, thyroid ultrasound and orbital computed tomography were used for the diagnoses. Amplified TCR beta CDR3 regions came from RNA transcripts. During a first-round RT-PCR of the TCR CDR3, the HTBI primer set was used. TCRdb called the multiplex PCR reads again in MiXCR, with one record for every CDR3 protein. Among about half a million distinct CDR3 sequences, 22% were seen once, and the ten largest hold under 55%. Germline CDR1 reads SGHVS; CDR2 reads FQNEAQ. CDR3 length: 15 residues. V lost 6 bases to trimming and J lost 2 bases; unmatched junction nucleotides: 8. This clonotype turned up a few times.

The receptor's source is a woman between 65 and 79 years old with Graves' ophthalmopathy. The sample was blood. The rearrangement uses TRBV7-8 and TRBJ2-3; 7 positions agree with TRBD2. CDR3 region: CASSLGGGVTDTQYF. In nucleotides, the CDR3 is TGTGCCAGCAGTCTTGGGGGGGGAGTCACAGATACGCAGTATTTT. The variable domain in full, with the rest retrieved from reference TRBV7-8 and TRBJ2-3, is GAGVSQSPRYKVAKRGQDVALRCDPISGHVSLFWYQQALGQGPEFLTYFQNEAQLDKSGLPSDRFFAERPEGSVSTLKIQRTQQEDSAVYLCASSLGGGVTDTQYFGPGTRLTVL.